This T cell receptor beta chain derives from a study of read filtering for tumor transcriptome and immune sequencing. Looking at the study overall: The cohort had some 16 men and about 15 women aged about 40 to 90, mean roughly 65 years.

Germline loops: CDR1 SGHTA, CDR2 FQGNSA. Trimming cost V 8 bases and J 6 bases, with 10 bases left between them. The CDR3 extends over 11 amino acids. In its sample, this clonotype was seen many times. The library was built from roughly 400 ng RNA with molecular barcoded adaptors for alpha/delta and beta/gamma chains. TCRdb processed the reads anew with MiXCR; each CDR3 protein has one entry. The sample consists of some 39,000 distinct CDR3 sequences, 11% to 15% of them appearing once. The source is a donor aged 40 or older with multiple myeloma. The rearrangement uses TRBV7-2 and TRBJ1-1, with no clear D. Sequenced: a population of CD138-negative cells sorted from bone marrow. CDR3 coding DNA: TGTGCCAGCCTAACCCCACCTGAAGCTTTCTTT. This gives the protein CASLTPPEAFF.